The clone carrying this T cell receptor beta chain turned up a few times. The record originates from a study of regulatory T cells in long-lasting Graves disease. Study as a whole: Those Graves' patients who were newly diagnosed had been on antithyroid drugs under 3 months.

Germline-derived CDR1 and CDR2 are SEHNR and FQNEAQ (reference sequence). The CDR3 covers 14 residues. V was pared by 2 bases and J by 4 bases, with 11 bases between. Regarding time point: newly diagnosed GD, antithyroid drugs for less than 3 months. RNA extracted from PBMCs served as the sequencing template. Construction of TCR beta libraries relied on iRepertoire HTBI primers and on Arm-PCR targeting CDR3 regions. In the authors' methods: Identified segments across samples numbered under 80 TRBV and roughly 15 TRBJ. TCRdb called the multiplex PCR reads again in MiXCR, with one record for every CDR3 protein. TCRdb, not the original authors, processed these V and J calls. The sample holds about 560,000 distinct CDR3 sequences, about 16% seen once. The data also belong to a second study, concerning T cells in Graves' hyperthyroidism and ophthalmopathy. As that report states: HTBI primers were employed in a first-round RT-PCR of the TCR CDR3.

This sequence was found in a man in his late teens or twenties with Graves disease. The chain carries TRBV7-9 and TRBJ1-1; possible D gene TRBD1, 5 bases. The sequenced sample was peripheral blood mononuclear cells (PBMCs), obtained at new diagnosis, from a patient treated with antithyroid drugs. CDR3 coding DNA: TGTGCCAGCAGCTTACTGGGACCGAGCACTGAAGCTTTCTTT. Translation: CASSLLGPSTEAFF.